Below, 24 T cell receptor beta chains from the same sample are listed, as sequenced in a study of cytomegalovirus exposure and HLA in healthy donors. The primer mix had 60 Vbeta and 13 Jbeta primers. Here immunoSEQ multiplex PCR was the method, and the copy in TCRdb shows in-frame clones only, minus some. The sample includes about 62,000 clones, more than 70% of them seen just once. The sample taken for sequencing was PBMCs. These receptors were collected from a woman aged 25 to 39 in good health and CMV-seronegative.

The chain recombines TRBV30 with TRBJ2-7, with D possibly matching TRBD2 (6 bases). The germline V and J ends were trimmed by 2 bases and 6 bases, with 17 bases remaining between them. Germline values: CDR1 GTSNPN, CDR2 SVGIG (reference sequence). The CDR3 spans 14 residues. CDR3 nucleotide sequence: TGTGCCTGGAGTCCACTAGCTCTTATTGGCGAGCAGTACTTC. Encoded protein: CAWSPLALIGEQYF.

The chain links TRBV5-5 to TRBJ1-1; no definite D call. This CDR3 has 16 amino acids. Germline-derived CDR1 and CDR2 are SGHKS and YYEKEE (reference sequence). Trimming cost V 2 bases and J 3 bases, with 17 bases left between them. The DNA of the CDR3 is TGTGCCAGCAGCTTCGGCGGATTTGCGGTGGACACTGAAGCTTTCTTT. This sequence encodes CASSFGGFAVDTEAFF.

This sequence joins TRBV30 and TRBJ1-3; D is unresolved. From germline, CDR1 is GTSNPN and CDR2 SVGIG (reference sequence). This CDR3 has 14 residues. Trimming took off 1 base at V and 0 bases at J, with 7 bases between the two ends. The CDR3 sequence is CAWSGEPSGNTIYF. CDR3 nucleotide sequence: TGTGCCTGGAGTGGGGAGCCCTCTGGAAACACCATATATTTT.

The CDR3 DNA follows: TGTGCCAGCAGTGGACCAGGGGGCTGGACTGAAGCTTTCTTT. Translated: CASSGPGGWTEAFF. The chain combines TRBV6-1 with TRBJ1-1; 8 nucleotides match TRBD1. The J segment lost 5 bases and the V segment lost 4 bases, leaving 6 bases of the junction unmatched. The germline V gene encodes CDR1 MNHNS and CDR2 SASEGT. This CDR3 contains 14 residues.

The chain uses TRBV4-1 and TRBJ2-7, with D possibly being TRBD2 (5 bases). CDR3 size: 15 residues. Trimming took off 0 bases at V and 2 bases at J, with 11 bases between the two ends. The V gene's germline CDR1 is MGHRA and CDR2 YSYEKL. Here the CDR3 DNA reads TGCGCCAGCAGCCAAGAACGGAGAGGGCCCTACGAGCAGTACTTC. It yields the protein CASSQERRGPYEQYF.

The CDR3 here is CASNRDRGTDTQYF. The CDR3 DNA sequence: TGTGCCAGTAACCGGGACAGGGGCACAGATACGCAGTATTTT. The chain joins TRBV15 to TRBJ2-3; 9 bases agree with TRBD1. The V segment lost 10 bases and the J segment 1 base; nucleotides outside the gene matches: 6. The CDR3 covers 14 residues. Germline CDR1 LNHNV, CDR2 YYDKDF (reference sequence).

The rearrangement links TRBV19 to TRBJ2-3, with 9 bases that match TRBD2. Trimming cost V 6 bases and J 3 bases; bases outside gene matches: 7. The CDR3 sequence is 15 residues long. Germline lookup yields CDR1 LNHDA and CDR2 SQIVND (reference sequence). CDR3 residues: CASSISGGETDTQYF. For the CDR3, the DNA is TGTGCCAGTAGCATTAGCGGGGGAGAGACAGATACGCAGTATTTT.

The chain links TRBV19 to TRBJ1-1; maybe TRBD1 (6 bases). Trimming pared 5 bases from V and 2 bases from J, leaving 12 bases between. The germline V gene has CDR1 LNHDA and CDR2 SQIVND (reference sequence). This CDR3 spans 14 amino acids. Here the CDR3 reads CASSSDRGNTEAFF. The CDR3 bases are TGTGCCAGTAGTTCGGACAGAGGAAACACTGAAGCTTTCTTT.

This chain joins TRBV19 and TRBJ2-4, with 8 positions matching TRBD2. This CDR3 spans 15 amino acids. V lost 6 bases to trimming and J lost 0 bases; unmatched junction nucleotides: 4. Germline V CDR1 and CDR2: LNHDA, SQIVND (reference sequence). CDR3 DNA: TGTGCCAGTAGCCCCGGGGGGGTAGCCAAAAACATTCAGTACTTC. Encoded protein: CASSPGGVAKNIQYF.

The chain is built from TRBV4-1 and TRBJ1-1; a weak D match, TRBD1 (5 bases). The CDR3 is 16 amino acids. The germline CDR1 and CDR2 sequences are MGHRA and YSYEKL. Between the trimmed V and J ends, which lost 2 bases and 6 bases, there was a span of 19 bases. The CDR3 here is CASSQKHLSGGAEAFF. The CDR3 DNA is TGCGCCAGCAGCCAAAAACACCTATCGGGGGGGGCTGAAGCTTTCTTT.

This clone was found a few times. CDR3 nucleotides: TGTGCCAGCAGCTTGGCCGAATTTTGGGACAGGGCCGACGAGCAGTACTTC. It encodes CASSLAEFWDRADEQYF. The rearrangement links TRBV5-6 to TRBJ2-7; 9 nucleotides align to TRBD1. The CDR3 is 17 amino acids. After removal of 0 bases from V and 5 bases from J, the junction contained 12 bases not matched to a gene. Germline V gives CDR1 SGHDT, CDR2 YYEEEE. The whole variable domain, remainder taken from reference TRBV5-6 and TRBJ2-7, is DAGVTQSPTHLIKTRGQQVTLRCSPKSGHDTVSWYQQALGQGPQFIFQYYEEEERQRGNFPDRFSGHQFPNYSSELNVNALLLGDSALYLCASSLAEFWDRADEQYFGPGTRLTVT.

The chain recombines TRBV7-3 with TRBJ2-1; weak D call: TRBD2 (5 bases). Germline CDR1 SGHTA, CDR2 FQGTGA. The germline V and J ends were trimmed by 5 bases and 7 bases, with 18 bases remaining between them. The length of the CDR3 is 15 residues. The CDR3 region is CASSPVDSRANEQFF. In DNA form, the CDR3 reads TGTGCCAGCAGCCCGGTGGACTCTAGGGCGAATGAGCAGTTCTTC.

The J gene is TRBJ2-7, the V gene TRBV2; maybe TRBD1 (6 bases). This CDR3 is 16 amino acids long. The germline V gene has CDR1 SNHLY and CDR2 FYNNEI. V was clipped by 0 bases and J by 5 bases, with 17 bases between them. CDR3 amino acids: CASSEAGLNRANEQYF. The CDR3 DNA reads TGTGCCAGCAGTGAAGCGGGTCTTAACAGGGCGAACGAGCAGTACTTC.

With respect to this clone: Other nucleotide sequences from this sample produce the same CDR3. The V gene is TRBV27, the J gene TRBJ1-1; 8 nucleotides align to TRBD1. V dropped 6 bases and J dropped 5; count of bases not matched to a gene: 2. CDR1 is MNHEY, CDR2 SMNVEV, per germline (reference sequence). CDR3 length equals 12 residues. The CDR3: CASSDRGTEAFF. CDR3 in DNA: TGTGCCAGCAGCGACAGGGGAACTGAAGCTTTCTTT.

This clone was seen more than once but under ten times. V gene TRBV7-3 combines with J gene TRBJ2-2; D possibly corresponds to TRBD1 (7 bases). From germline, CDR1 is SGHTA and CDR2 FQGTGA. V was shortened by 1 base and J by 3 bases, with 12 bases between the two germline ends. The CDR3 runs 16 residues. Here the CDR3 DNA reads TGTGCCAGCAGCTTAAGGGGGGACAGTTACACCGGGGAGCTGTTTTTT. Protein product: CASSLRGDSYTGELFF.

The chain links TRBV29-1 to TRBJ1-2; TRBD1 matches 9 bases. CDR3 length equals 15 residues. V gave up 0 bases and J gave up 8 bases; unmatched junction bases: 10. The V gene's germline CDR1 is SQVTM and CDR2 ANQGSEA. This CDR3 reads CSVEDRNRGPGGYTF. CDR3 bases: TGCAGCGTTGAAGATAGGAACAGGGGGCCGGGCGGCTACACCTTC.

This chain uses TRBV7-6 with TRBJ1-2; 7 nucleotides match TRBD1. There are 13 residues in the CDR3. The V segment lost 1 base and the J segment 8 bases; nucleotides outside the gene matches: 4. Looked up from germline, CDR1 is SGHVS and CDR2 is FNYEAQ. The CDR3 DNA sequence: TGTGCCAGCAGCTTAGGGCCAGGGGGAGGCTACACCTTC. Amino acids: CASSLGPGGGYTF.

The DNA for the CDR3 is TGTGCCAGTAGTATAGCAGGGAATACAGATACGCAGTATTTT. This gives the protein CASSIAGNTDTQYF. J is TRBJ2-3 and V is TRBV19, with D possibly being TRBD1 (5 bases). Germline V gives CDR1 LNHDA, CDR2 SQIVND (reference sequence). The CDR3 totals 14 residues. The V gene lost 1 base and the J gene lost 3 bases, with 8 bases spanning the gap. The full variable domain, completed using reference TRBV19 and TRBJ2-3, is DGGITQSPKYLFRKEGQNVTLSCEQNLNHDAMYWYRQDPGQGLRLIYYSQIVNDFQKGDIAEGYSVSREKKESFPLTVTSAQKNPTAFYLCASSIAGNTDTQYFGPGTRLTVL.

The V gene is TRBV28, the J gene TRBJ1-1; D is undetermined. Trimming pared 6 bases from V and 1 base from J, leaving 6 bases between. Germline loops: CDR1 MDHEN, CDR2 SYDVKM. The CDR3 length is 12 residues. The CDR3 region is CASRSWNTEAFF. The CDR3, as DNA: TGTGCCAGCAGAAGCTGGAACACTGAAGCTTTCTTT.

The gene calls are TRBV18 and TRBJ2-3; D gene unclear. V was pared by 3 bases and J by 1 base, with 8 bases between. Germline CDR1 and CDR2: KGHSH and LQKENI. The length of the CDR3 is 14 residues. The CDR3: CASSPNGGTDTQYF. CDR3 in DNA: TGTGCCAGCTCACCGAACGGAGGCACAGATACGCAGTATTTT.

The V call is TRBV28, the J call TRBJ2-1, with D perhaps matching TRBD2 (5 bases). The CDR3 loop spans 14 amino acids. V was shortened by 5 bases and J by 4 bases, with 12 bases between the two germline ends. From germline, CDR1 is MDHEN and CDR2 SYDVKM. The CDR3 here is CASSPYGGYNEQFF. CDR3 DNA sequence: TGTGCCAGCAGTCCGTATGGAGGTTACAATGAGCAGTTCTTC.

This clone was seen only a few times. The rearrangement uses TRBV23-1 and TRBJ1-1, with TRBD1 as a possible D gene (5 bases). TRBV23-1 is an open reading frame, and its role is uncertain. This CDR3 is 15 amino acids long. Trimming pared 4 bases from V and 0 bases from J, leaving 12 bases between. In nucleotides, the CDR3 is TGCGCCAGCAGTCGTGATAGCAGGGTGAACACTGAAGCTTTCTTT. As protein: CASSRDSRVNTEAFF.

This chain uses TRBV29-1 with TRBJ2-5, with TRBD2 matching over 9 bases. The CDR3 is 15 residues long. Germline V gives CDR1 SQVTM, CDR2 ANQGSEA. With V trimmed by 5 bases and J by 5 bases, 12 bases remained unmatched. The CDR3 is CSVPPRGREGETQYF. CDR3 bases: TGCAGCGTTCCCCCCCGCGGGAGGGAGGGGGAGACCCAGTACTTC.

V usage is TRBV11-3 and J usage is TRBJ2-7, with 7 bases identical to TRBD2. This CDR3 region has 15 residues. Germline CDR1 SGHNT, CDR2 YENEEA. The J segment lost 2 bases and the V segment lost 2 bases, leaving 6 bases of the junction unmatched. The CDR3 reads CASSLKRGYTYEQYV. In DNA, the CDR3 is TGTGCCAGCAGCTTAAAGCGGGGATACACCTACGAGCAGTACGTC.